This entry concerns a single TCR beta chain. Its specificity is not known. The data derive from a study of cytomegalovirus exposure and HLA in healthy donors. Whole-study findings and limits: Some TCR beta chains (164 of them) were listed as cytomegalovirus-associated. Relative to the roughly 690-donor mean, N-insertions were reportedly fewer in an Asian-associated ancestry cluster in a later analysis.

This CDR3 region has 14 residues. Looked up from germline, CDR1 is SGHAT and CDR2 is FQNNGV. The PCR was carried out with 60 Vbeta primers and 13 Jbeta primers. Method: immunoSEQ multiplex PCR; TCRdb's copy keeps in-frame clones and lacks some. The sample shows tens of thousands of clones, around nine tenths of them seen only once. The source material was PBMCs. This clonotype was obtained from a man between 25 and 39 years old in good health and CMV-seropositive. V is TRBV11-2 and J is TRBJ2-5; D perhaps matches TRBD1 (5 bases). The last part of the DNA fits TRBJ2-7 better; the J call may be wrong. The CDR3 nucleotides are TGTGCCAGCAGCTCCCAGGGTAGCTCCTACGAGCAGTACTTC. Its translation: CASSSQGSSYEQYF.